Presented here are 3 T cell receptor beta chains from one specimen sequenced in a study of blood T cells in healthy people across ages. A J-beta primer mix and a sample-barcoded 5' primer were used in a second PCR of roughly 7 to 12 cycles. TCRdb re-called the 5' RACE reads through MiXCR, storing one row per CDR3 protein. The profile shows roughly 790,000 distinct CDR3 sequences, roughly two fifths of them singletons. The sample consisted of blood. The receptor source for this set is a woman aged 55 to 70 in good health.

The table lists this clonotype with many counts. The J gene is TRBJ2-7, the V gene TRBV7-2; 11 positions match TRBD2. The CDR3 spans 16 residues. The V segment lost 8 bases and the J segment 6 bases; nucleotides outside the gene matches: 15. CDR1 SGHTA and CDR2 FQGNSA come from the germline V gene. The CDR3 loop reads CASGPGGLAGTFEQYF. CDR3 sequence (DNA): TGTGCCAGCGGCCCGGGAGGACTAGCGGGTACTTTCGAGCAGTACTTC.

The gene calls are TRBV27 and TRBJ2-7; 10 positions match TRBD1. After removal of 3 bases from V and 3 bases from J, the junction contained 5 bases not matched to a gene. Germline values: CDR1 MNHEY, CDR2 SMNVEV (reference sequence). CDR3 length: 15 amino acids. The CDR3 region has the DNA TGTGCCAGCAGTTTGACAGGGGGCACTTACTACGAGCAGTACTTC. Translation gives CASSLTGGTYYEQYF.

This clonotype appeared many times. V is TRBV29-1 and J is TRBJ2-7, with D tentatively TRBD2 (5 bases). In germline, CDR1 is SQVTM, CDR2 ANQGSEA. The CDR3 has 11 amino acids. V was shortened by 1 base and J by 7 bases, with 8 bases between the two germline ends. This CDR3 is CSVEGSGEQYF. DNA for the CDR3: TGCAGCGTTGAAGGGTCGGGGGAGCAGTACTTC.